Listed below are T cell receptor beta chains from one sample, sequenced in a study of long-term antiretroviral therapy in people with HIV. The repertoire was sequenced with immunoSEQ multiplex PCR; TCRdb's copy has only in-frame clones and lacks some. The sample lists 2,500 to 3,000 clones; 79% were seen once. This material consisted of unsorted PBMCs, taken 0.4 years before starting antiretroviral therapy. Source of these receptors: a woman in her 40s with HIV. Each CDR3 is given without its conserved first and last residue. Expanded clones are given a class, and other clones once, few, many or no size at all.

J,V,size,CDR3
TRBJ1-3,TRBV6-6,NA,ASSFSGPGNTIY
TRBJ2-7,TRBV7-8,NA,ASSFRSAPGAYEQY
TRBJ1-2,TRBV6-4,NA,ASSDPWGGYT
TRBJ2-7,TRBV27,NA,ASTQSVGSFHEQY
TRBJ2-3,TRBV19,few,ASSLSGLAGVSDTQY
TRBJ2-7,TRBV28,few,ASSLVTSPYEQY
TRBJ2-7,TRBV5-1,NA,ASSGRDRGLDEQY
TRBJ2-5,TRBV28,NA,ASSLVSQETQY
TRBJ2-1,TRBV7-2,few,ASSLQFPHNEQF
TRBJ2-7,TRBV5-1,NA,ASSSRASTLAGVLSRYEQY
TRBJ1-5,TRBV19,NA,ASRTGVNQPQH
TRBJ2-3,TRBV13,NA,ASSLSARTDTQY
TRBJ1-1,TRBV29-1,NA,SVNRDMGTEAF
TRBJ1-2,TRBV7-8,NA,ASSLGSYGYT
TRBJ1-2,TRBV7-9,NA,ASSFRTEAGYT
TRBJ2-1,TRBV19,NA,ASRLAGGTNEQF
TRBJ2-5,TRBV27,NA,ASSFQGGRETQY
TRBJ1-4,TRBV25-1,NA,ASSGSGTGNEKLF
TRBJ1-4,TRBV7-2,NA,ASSFAGSAGEKLF
TRBJ2-1,TRBV5-1,NA,ASSLRGQESSYNEQF
TRBJ2-7,TRBV5-8,NA,ASSILGNAYEQY
TRBJ2-4,TRBV7-2,NA,ASRKGSGKNIQY
TRBJ1-1,TRBV29-1,NA,SVGRGGVVGTEAF
TRBJ1-2,TRBV7-5,NA,ASSSEYYYGYT
TRBJ2-7,TRBV27,once,ASSFGGLREQY
TRBJ2-2,TRBV10-2,NA,ASSLLAGNGELF
TRBJ2-7,TRBV5-6,NA,ASSDSPGLLSYEQY
TRBJ1-3,TRBV6-6,NA,ASSYSDGGNTIY
TRBJ2-1,TRBV5-1,NA,ASSPLGLAGKREQFYNEQF
TRBJ2-2,TRBV7-2,NA,ASSLPGLNTGELF
TRBJ1-3,TRBV7-9,NA,ASGRGFDTIY
TRBJ2-5,TRBV7-9,NA,ASSLVVPSRETQY
TRBJ2-5,TRBV27,NA,ASSPSDPQETQY
TRBJ1-3,TRBV28,NA,ASSPYLGTDSGNTIY
TRBJ1-4,TRBV19,NA,ASRDWEEKLF
TRBJ2-3,TRBV6-6,few,ASSTAPGFVDTQY
TRBJ2-2,TRBV5-1,NA,ASSFNPGQGIAGELF
TRBJ1-1,TRBV7-2,few,ASTPGHNTEAF
TRBJ2-7,TRBV10-3,NA,AISESGQAFYTNEQY
TRBJ2-7,TRBV7-9,NA,ASSPGLAGLSEQY
TRBJ2-1,TRBV27,few,ASSFRELYNEQF
TRBJ2-3,TRBV5-1,NA,ASSLGQGLDTQY
TRBJ1-1,TRBV5-3,NA,ASSFLTEKNTEAF
TRBJ2-2,TRBV7-2,NA,AQKTSLTGELF
TRBJ1-2,TRBV16,large,ASSAILGLPVYGYT
TRBJ1-1,TRBV18,NA,ASSVGENTEAF
TRBJ1-6,TRBV9,NA,ASSVASGGSPLH
TRBJ1-5,TRBV5-6,NA,ASSLGWDLNQPQH
TRBJ2-7,TRBV27,NA,ASSFGGSSYEQY
TRBJ2-7,TRBV10-3,few,AITRPVIGYEQY
TRBJ2-7,TRBV6-5,NA,ASRAAGIFYEQY
TRBJ2-7,TRBV7-7,NA,ASSVGQGLLYEQY
TRBJ1-1,TRBV15,once,ATSRDRAGGGPISVTEAF
TRBJ1-1,TRBV21-1,NA,ASSKEGTPMNTEAF